These T cell receptor beta chains were read from a single sample in a study of type 1 and type 2 diabetes patients. TCRdb reanalysed the multiplex PCR reads using MiXCR and keeps one entry per CDR3 protein. This table has 250,000 to 300,000 distinct CDR3 sequences, more than 40% appearing once. The sequenced material came from peripheral blood mononuclear cells (PBMCs). The source of these receptors is a man in his late teens or twenties with type 2 diabetes. CDR3s include the opening cysteine and the closing phenylalanine or tryptophan. The D gene is left open where the match is weak. Not all rows give a size; the values are once, few, many and, for expanded clones, a class.

cdr3_aa,cdr3_nt,clone_size,cdr3_length,d_call,j_call,v_call
CASSAGAAGTEAFF,TGTGCCAGCAGCGCCGGGGCAGCGGGCACTGAAGCTTTCTTT,-,14,-,TRBJ1-1,TRBV13
CASSLDGQGFYEQYF,TGCGCCAGCAGCTTGGACGGACAGGGTTTCTACGAGCAGTACTTC,-,15,TRBD1,TRBJ2-7,TRBV5-1
CASEKRIQETQYF,TGTGCCAGCGAGAAGCGGATTCAAGAGACCCAGTACTTC,few,13,-,TRBJ2-5,TRBV6-6
CAISEYSGREGPADTQYF,TGTGCCATCAGTGAGTACAGCGGGAGGGAAGGCCCCGCAGATACGCAGTATTTT,-,18,TRBD2,TRBJ2-3,TRBV10-3
CSAGNYRGQPQHF,TGCAGTGCTGGCAACTACAGGGGCCAGCCCCAGCATTTT,-,13,TRBD1,TRBJ1-5,TRBV20-1
CASSYQGAGDTQYF,TGTGCCAGCAGTTACCAGGGGGCTGGAGATACGCAGTATTTT,-,14,TRBD1,TRBJ2-3,TRBV6-5
CASARTGEFYEQYF,TGCGCCAGCGCCAGGACAGGGGAATTCTACGAGCAGTACTTC,-,14,TRBD1,TRBJ2-7,TRBV5-1
CAKPTGVREKLFF,TGTGCCAAGCCGACAGGGGTTCGGGAAAAACTGTTTTTT,few,13,TRBD1,TRBJ1-4,TRBV15
CASSQPGQTSGANVLTF,TGCGCCAGCAGCCAGCCGGGACAGACCTCTGGGGCCAACGTCCTGACTTTC,-,17,TRBD1,TRBJ2-6,TRBV4-1
CASRNANTGELFF,TGTGCCAGTAGGAACGCGAACACCGGGGAGCTGTTTTTT,-,13,-,TRBJ2-2,TRBV19
CASSLFQGYEQYF,TGTGCCAGCAGCTTATTTCAGGGCTACGAGCAGTACTTC,-,13,-,TRBJ2-7,TRBV7-6
CASSQERMAVEAFF,TGCGCCAGCAGCCAAGAAAGGATGGCGGTTGAAGCTTTCTTT,few,14,-,TRBJ1-1,TRBV4-3
CASSAGGLETQYF,TGTGCCAGCAGCGCGGGGGGGTTGGAGACCCAGTACTTC,-,13,TRBD2,TRBJ2-5,TRBV9
CASSFGQRNTEAFF,TGTGCCAGCAGTTTTGGTCAGAGGAACACTGAAGCTTTCTTT,few,14,-,TRBJ1-1,TRBV27
CASKIQGAATGELFF,TGTGCCAGCAAGATACAGGGGGCGGCTACCGGGGAGCTGTTTTTT,-,15,TRBD1,TRBJ2-2,TRBV6-5
CASNENTPYGYTF,TGTGCCAGCAATGAGAACACCCCCTATGGCTACACCTTC,-,13,-,TRBJ1-2,TRBV2
CASSQPRGGYSNQPQHF,TGTGCCAGCAGTCAGCCAAGGGGGGGTTATAGCAATCAGCCCCAGCATTTT,few,17,-,TRBJ1-5,TRBV2
CAISGPGQGADYGYTF,TGTGCCATCAGTGGGCCGGGACAGGGGGCGGACTATGGCTACACCTTC,-,16,TRBD1,TRBJ1-2,TRBV10-3
CASSQDRLGYGYTF,TGTGCCAGCAGCCAAGATCGACTGGGCTATGGCTACACCTTC,-,14,-,TRBJ1-2,TRBV7-8
CASRPETGTDTQYF,TGTGCCAGCAGGCCAGAGACTGGCACAGATACGCAGTATTTT,few,14,-,TRBJ2-3,TRBV2
CASSRRGQYMNTEAFF,TGTGCCAGCAGCCGAAGGGGACAGTACATGAACACTGAAGCTTTCTTT,few,16,TRBD1,TRBJ1-1,TRBV5-6
CASSQEPITYEQFF,TGCGCCAGCAGCCAAGAGCCGATAACCTACGAGCAGTTCTTC,-,14,-,TRBJ2-1,TRBV4-1
CASSLGTGFEQFF,TGTGCCAGCAGTTTAGGGACAGGTTTTGAGCAGTTCTTC,-,13,TRBD1,TRBJ2-1,TRBV12-3/TRBV12-4
CASSLTVVPQHF,TGTGCCAGCAGCTTGACGGTGGTTCCCCAGCATTTT,few,12,-,TRBJ1-5,TRBV7-2
CASSLAGGLTDTQYF,TGTGCCAGCAGCTTGGCGGGAGGGCTTACAGATACGCAGTATTTT,-,15,TRBD2,TRBJ2-3,TRBV12-3/TRBV12-4
CASSEFATEAFF,TGTGCCAGCAGTGAATTCGCAACAGAAGCTTTCTTT,many,12,-,TRBJ1-1,TRBV25-1
CASSRELGTAETQYF,TGTGCCAGTAGTCGAGAACTGGGGACAGCCGAGACCCAGTACTTC,-,15,TRBD1,TRBJ2-5,TRBV19
CASSLGIRQGSFSPLHF,TGTGCCAGCAGCTTAGGCATCAGGCAGGGCAGCTTTTCACCCCTCCACTTT,once,17,-,TRBJ1-6,TRBV13
CASTPRDRAPPYGYTF,TGTGCCAGCACACCCAGGGACAGGGCACCTCCTTATGGCTACACCTTC,-,16,TRBD1,TRBJ1-2,TRBV12-3/TRBV12-4
CSASVTGDGYTF,TGCAGTGCTAGTGTCACAGGCGATGGCTACACCTTC,few,12,-,TRBJ1-2,TRBV20-1
CSARDRGTYEQYF,TGCAGTGCAAGGGACAGGGGAACCTACGAGCAGTACTTC,few,13,TRBD1,TRBJ2-7,TRBV20-1
CASSAPPGTGSNYGYTF,TGTGCCAGCAGCGCCCCACCGGGGACAGGGTCAAACTATGGCTACACCTTC,-,17,TRBD1,TRBJ1-2,TRBV9
CASSFPGDGYEQYF,TGTGCCAGCAGTTTCCCAGGGGATGGGTACGAGCAGTACTTC,-,14,-,TRBJ2-7,TRBV28
CASSPDRGRAEAFF,TGTGCCAGCAGCCCGGACAGGGGGCGCGCTGAAGCTTTCTTT,few,14,TRBD1,TRBJ1-1,TRBV7-3
CASSGTPETQYF,TGTGCCAGCAGTGGGACACCAGAGACCCAGTACTTC,-,12,-,TRBJ2-5,TRBV2
CSAWVLAGVREQFF,TGCAGTGCCTGGGTACTAGCGGGGGTCCGGGAGCAGTTCTTC,once,14,TRBD2,TRBJ2-1,TRBV20-1
CASSLGLADTDTQYF,TGTGCTAGCAGCTTAGGACTAGCGGACACGGATACGCAGTATTTT,few,15,TRBD2,TRBJ2-3,TRBV7-6
CASSFTGGQETQYF,TGTGCCAGCAGCTTCACAGGGGGGCAAGAGACCCAGTACTTC,few,14,TRBD1,TRBJ2-5,TRBV7-3
CASSFSGSGCGYTF,TGTGCCAGCAGCTTTAGCGGATCTGGCTGTGGCTACACCTTC,once,14,-,TRBJ1-2,TRBV7-2
CASSLWRETGLGYTF,TGTGCCAGCAGCTTATGGAGGGAGACAGGGCTTGGCTACACCTTC,-,15,TRBD1,TRBJ1-2,TRBV7-8
CASSQGLAGQETQYF,TGTGCCAGCAGCCAGGGACTAGCGGGACAGGAGACCCAGTACTTC,-,15,TRBD2,TRBJ2-5,TRBV5-8
CASINGIYGYTF,TGTGCCAGCATCAACGGAATATATGGCTACACCTTC,-,12,-,TRBJ1-2,TRBV12-3/TRBV12-4
CASSSGLDHNEQFF,TGTGCCAGCAGCTCCGGACTAGACCACAATGAGCAGTTCTTC,few,14,TRBD2,TRBJ2-1,TRBV7-3
CASSRTGNYGYTF,TGTGCCAGCAGCCGAACAGGGAACTATGGCTACACCTTC,few,13,-,TRBJ1-2,TRBV7-3
CATSGQGVGGGYTF,TGTGCCACGAGTGGACAGGGGGTTGGTGGTGGCTACACCTTC,-,14,TRBD1,TRBJ1-2,TRBV10-3
CASNRAGQPQHF,TGTGCCAGTAACAGGGCGGGTCAGCCCCAGCATTTT,few,12,-,TRBJ1-5,TRBV19
CAWSVKPPHTIYF,TGTGCCTGGAGTGTAAAACCACCCCACACCATATATTTT,-,13,-,TRBJ1-3,TRBV30
CASSFREEEFNEKLFF,TGTGCCAGCAGCTTCCGGGAGGAGGAGTTTAATGAAAAACTGTTTTTT,few,16,-,TRBJ1-4,TRBV13
CATSRDSGLGNIQYF,TGTGCCACCAGCAGAGATTCCGGACTAGGCAACATTCAGTACTTC,-,15,TRBD2,TRBJ2-4,TRBV15
CASSLAGGYGANVLTF,TGTGCCAGCAGCTTAGCCGGGGGGTACGGGGCCAACGTCCTGACTTTC,-,16,TRBD2,TRBJ2-6,TRBV7-8
CASSLFGAGNTEAFF,TGCGCCAGCAGCTTGTTCGGAGCGGGGAATACTGAAGCTTTCTTT,-,15,-,TRBJ1-1,TRBV5-1
CASSEYQTGGYGYTF,TGTGCCAGCAGTGAATATCAGACAGGAGGCTATGGCTACACCTTC,many,15,-,TRBJ1-2,TRBV25-1
CASSDVRQYSPLHF,TGTGCCAGCAGTGATGTGAGACAGTATTCACCCCTCCACTTT,once,14,-,TRBJ1-6,TRBV2
CASSSLAGWEQFF,TGTGCCAGCAGTTCTCTAGCGGGCTGGGAGCAGTTCTTC,-,13,TRBD2,TRBJ2-1,TRBV6-1
CAISGGGSTDTQYF,TGTGCCATCAGTGGAGGAGGGTCCACAGATACGCAGTATTTT,few,14,-,TRBJ2-3,TRBV10-3
CASSLGGLQETQYF,TGTGCCAGCAGCTTAGGGGGACTACAAGAGACCCAGTACTTC,few,14,TRBD2,TRBJ2-5,TRBV7-2
CASKYVRDSAFYEQYF,TGTGCCAGCAAATACGTCCGGGACAGTGCGTTCTACGAGCAGTACTTC,-,16,TRBD1,TRBJ2-7,TRBV6-6